These 30 T cell receptor beta chains were sequenced from one sample in a study of CD8 T cells in ankylosing spondylitis. TCRdb re-called the 5' RACE reads with MiXCR, one entry per CDR3 protein. This sample has under 150,000 distinct CDR3 sequences, with approximately 15% found just once. Sequencing used blood, either unsorted or a sorted T cell fraction (not recorded which). The source is a female donor with ankylosing spondylitis or in good health (not recorded which).

In this sample, this clonotype turned up a few times. The gene calls are TRBV6-6 and TRBJ2-7; D remains ambiguous. CDR1 MNHNY and CDR2 SVGAGI come from the germline V gene (reference sequence). V shed 2 bases and J shed 2 bases, with 7 bases lying between them. The CDR3 loop spans 13 amino acids. DNA of the CDR3: TGTGCCAGCAGTTACCCAGAAACCTACGAGCAGTACTTC. Translating it yields CASSYPETYEQYF.

V and J are TRBV5-6 and TRBJ2-6; no firm D call. Germline lookup yields CDR1 SGHDT and CDR2 YYEEEE. There are 13 residues in the CDR3. V lost 5 bases and J lost 0, with 3 bases in between. The CDR3 spells CASRRSGANVLTF. CDR3 DNA: TGTGCCAGCAGGCGCTCTGGGGCCAACGTCCTGACTTTC.

In its sample, this clonotype was seen many times. CDR3 DNA sequence: TGTGCCAGCAGCTCCAGTGTCACCGGGGAGCTGTTTTTT. This gives the protein CASSSSVTGELFF. The V gene is TRBV7-3, the J gene TRBJ2-2; D is unresolved. From germline, CDR1 is SGHTA and CDR2 FQGTGA. V lost 4 bases to trimming and J lost 4 bases, with 7 bases between them. There are 13 residues in the CDR3.

The chain links TRBV6-2 or TRBV6-3 to TRBJ2-1, with TRBD2 matching over 13 bases. CDR3 size: 16 residues. Trimming at V came to 6 bases and at J to 5 bases, leaving 7 bases not matched to a gene. Germline V gene lookup returns CDR1 MNHEY and CDR2 SVGEGT. The CDR3 here is CASRLGTSGMNNEQFF. CDR3 DNA: TGTGCCAGCAGACTTGGGACTAGCGGGATGAACAATGAGCAGTTCTTC.

This clonotype was counted between two and nine times. The V gene is TRBV5-1, the J gene TRBJ2-3; TRBD1 aligns across 10 bases. Losses at the gene ends were 3 bases for V and 6 bases for J; bases not matched to a gene: 4. This CDR3 spans 14 amino acids. Germline CDR1 and CDR2: SGHRS and YFSETQ. In DNA, the CDR3 is TGCGCCAGCAGCTCGGGACAGGGGATCGATACGCAGTATTTT. Protein: CASSSGQGIDTQYF.

This clonotype came up many times. The genes are TRBV27 and TRBJ2-4; TRBD1 matches at 7 bases. The CDR3 runs to 14 residues. V lost 6 bases and J lost 3; bases outside the gene matches: 5. Germline CDR1 reads MNHEY; CDR2 reads SMNVEV (reference sequence). This CDR3 reads CASSNRGGKNIQYF. CDR3 sequence (DNA): TGTGCCAGCAGCAACAGGGGTGGCAAAAACATTCAGTACTTC.

The chain combines TRBV7-6 with TRBJ2-3; 7 nucleotides agree with TRBD1. Trimming took 2 bases from V and 0 from J; bases not matched to a gene: 5. The CDR3 runs 16 residues. The V gene's germline CDR1 is SGHVS and CDR2 FNYEAQ. Written as DNA, the CDR3 is TGTGCCAGCAGCTTACCCGGGACAGCCAGCACAGATACGCAGTATTTT. Translating gives CASSLPGTASTDTQYF.

The chain links TRBV6-5 to TRBJ1-1, with 7 bases lining up with TRBD1. V was clipped by 7 bases and J by 1 base; unmatched bases: 6. This CDR3 spans 14 amino acids. Germline CDR1 is MNHEY and CDR2 is SVGAGI. In nucleotides, the CDR3 is TGTGCCAGCATTAACAGGGGCCAGAACACTGAAGCTTTCTTT. Its protein product is CASINRGQNTEAFF.

Of note for this clonotype: Being one base from a much bigger clone, this may be a read error. The gene calls are TRBV5-1 and TRBJ2-2, with a possible D match to TRBD2 (6 bases). Germline-derived CDR1 and CDR2 are SGHRS and YFSETQ. The CDR3 is made up of 14 amino acids. The CDR3 region has the DNA TGCGCCAGCAGCTTGGAACAAGACACCGGGGGGCTGTTTTTT. Translating gives CASSLEQDTGGLFF.

This clonotype has a count of ten or more. The chain links TRBV20-1 to TRBJ2-3; D ambiguous. CDR1 and CDR2 (germline): DFQATT, SNEGSKA (reference sequence). The CDR3 consists of 12 residues. Deletions cut 6 bases from V and 4 bases from J, with 11 bases between. The DNA of the CDR3 is TGCAGTGCCACCGCGGTTCCAGATACGCAGTATTTT. Protein: CSATAVPDTQYF.

This clonotype was detected a few times. The chain employs TRBV7-8 and TRBJ2-2; D is undetermined. The V gene's germline CDR1 is SGHVS and CDR2 FQNEAQ. V shed 3 bases and J shed 5 bases, with 10 bases lying between them. The CDR3 extends over 14 amino acids. CDR3 region: CASSLYARTGELFF. The CDR3 DNA follows: TGTGCCAGCAGCTTGTATGCCAGGACCGGGGAGCTGTTTTTT. The full variable domain, rest sourced from reference TRBV7-8 and TRBJ2-2, is GAGVSQSPRYKVAKRGQDVALRCDPISGHVSLFWYQQALGQGPEFLTYFQNEAQLDKSGLPSDRFFAERPEGSVSTLKIQRTQQEDSAVYLCASSLYARTGELFFGEGSRLTVL.

As to this clonotype: The junction and the germline gene differ at one end; a read error may be behind it. The chain couples TRBV20-1 to TRBJ2-3; possibly TRBD1 for D (6 bases). The germline CDR1 and CDR2 sequences are DFQATT and SNEGSKA (reference sequence). CDR3 length equals 13 residues. CDR3 nucleotides: TGCAGTGCTAGGGGGCAGGGGTCAGATGCGCAGTATTTT. It codes for CSARGQGSDAQYF.

This clonotype showed up many times. J is TRBJ2-5 and V is TRBV20-1; D is ambiguous. The CDR3 is 12 amino acids. V was shortened by 5 bases and J by 2 bases, with 9 bases between the two germline ends. Germline CDR1 is DFQATT and CDR2 is SNEGSKA (reference sequence). CDR3 loop: CSASASQETQYF. CDR3 in DNA: TGCAGTGCTTCGGCTAGTCAAGAGACCCAGTACTTC.

Note on this clonotype: A much larger clone sits a single nucleotide away, making a read error possible. The genes are TRBV3-1 and TRBJ2-7; D is unclear. Per germline, CDR1 LGHDT and CDR2 YNNKEL (reference sequence). The CDR3 has 12 amino acids. The CDR3 nucleotides are TGTACCAGCAGCCACGACACCTACGAGCAGTACTTC. This sequence encodes CTSSHDTYEQYF.

This clonotype was detected many times. The chain links TRBV12-3 or TRBV12-4 to TRBJ2-2; maybe TRBD1 (6 bases). This CDR3 region has 16 residues. V was cut by 9 bases and J by 0 bases, with 17 bases left in between. The CDR3 DNA follows: TGTGCCAGTTCAAAATCCAGGGGCACGAACACCGGGGAGCTGTTTTTT. Translation: CASSKSRGTNTGELFF.

This clonotype occurred many times. The chain uses TRBV29-1 and TRBJ2-7; 10 nucleotides line up with TRBD2. Germline CDR1 is SQVTM and CDR2 is ANQGSEA. V shed 6 bases, J shed 5 bases, and the junction held 10 bases outside the gene matches. The CDR3 extends over 14 amino acids. The CDR3 DNA reads TGCAGCGTACTAGCGGGATCTAATATCAACGAGCAGTACTTC. Residues: CSVLAGSNINEQYF.

This chain joins TRBV12-3 or TRBV12-4 and TRBJ1-1; 12 bases agree with TRBD1. Trimming removed 5 bases from V and 5 bases from J; junction bases left unmatched: 6. The CDR3 is 15 amino acids. CDR3 DNA: TGTGCCAGCAGTACTCGGGACAGGGGGCTAACTGAAGCTTTCTTT. It is translated as CASSTRDRGLTEAFF.

The chain couples TRBV12-3 or TRBV12-4 to TRBJ2-5; 12 bases fit TRBD2. V shed 5 bases and J 6 bases; nucleotides not matched to a gene: 7. The CDR3 is made up of 15 amino acids. CDR3 residues: CASSPLAGGVQTQYF. DNA for the CDR3: TGTGCCAGCAGTCCACTAGCGGGAGGTGTGCAGACCCAGTACTTC.

There are a few counts of this clonotype. The chain has TRBV5-1 and TRBJ2-1, with D uncertain. V was pared by 4 bases and J by 7 bases, with 18 bases between. CDR1 and CDR2 from the germline V gene are SGHRS and YFSETQ. The CDR3 extends over 15 amino acids. In DNA, the CDR3 is TGCGCCAGCAGCCCCCCTGAGGCTAGAACGAATGAGCAGTTCTTC. Translation gives CASSPPEARTNEQFF.

Of note for this clonotype: A much bigger clone sits one base away, suggesting this may be a read error. V and J are TRBV11-2 and TRBJ2-3; 7 bases match TRBD2. The CDR3 has 15 residues. V dropped 5 bases and J dropped 4; count of bases not matched to a gene: 9. The germline V gene has CDR1 SGHAT and CDR2 FQNNGV. The CDR3 region has the DNA TGTGCCAGCAGCAAGCGGGGCCATACCGCAGATACGCAGTATTTT. Its protein product is CASSKRGHTADTQYF.

This clonotype was seen a few times. No conserved phenylalanine or tryptophan ends this CDR3, so it is likely a read error. The V call is TRBV30, the J call TRBJ1-1; 7 bases match TRBD1. CDR1 and CDR2 (germline): GTSNPN, SVGIG (reference sequence). The CDR3 runs 14 residues. J lost 0 bases, V lost 5 bases, and 6 bases had no gene match. DNA of the CDR3: TGTGCCTGGGGGACAGCCCAGGTGAACACTGAAGCTTTCTCT. Encoded protein: CAWGTAQVNTEAFS.

The chain has TRBV3-1 and TRBJ1-5, with D perhaps matching TRBD1 (6 bases). Between the trimmed V and J ends, which lost 5 bases and 4 bases, there was a span of 15 bases. This CDR3 contains 15 residues. CDR1 is LGHDT and CDR2 is YNNKEL in the germline V gene (reference sequence). CDR3 coding DNA: TGTGCCAGCAGCGATGGGACATATCGAAATCAGCCCCAGCATTTT. This encodes CASSDGTYRNQPQHF. Together with reference TRBV3-1 and TRBJ1-5, the CDR3 gives the full variable domain: DTAVSQTPKYLVTQMGNDKSIKCEQNLGHDTMYWYKQDSKKFLKIMFSYNNKELIINETVPNRFSPKSPDKAHLNLHINSLELGDSAVYFCASSDGTYRNQPQHFGDGTRLSIL.

This sequence joins TRBV10-3 and TRBJ1-2, with D unresolved. The CDR3 contains 13 residues. Per germline, CDR1 ENHRY and CDR2 SYGVKD. V gave up 7 bases and J gave up 3 bases, with 12 bases separating them. The CDR3 nucleotides are TGTGCCATCACGGGAAATCGAGACTATGGCTACACCTTC. This codes for CAITGNRDYGYTF.

This clonotype was seen many times. This rearrangement joins TRBV3-1 to TRBJ2-5, with 7 bases that match TRBD1. This CDR3 has 13 amino acids. J gave up 5 bases and V 7 bases, and 7 bases lay outside the gene matches. The germline gives CDR1 LGHDT, CDR2 YNNKEL (reference sequence). The CDR3 region is CASTNRGAETQYF. The CDR3 region has the DNA TGTGCCAGCACAAACAGGGGCGCGGAGACCCAGTACTTC.

This chain uses TRBV29-1 with TRBJ1-1, with TRBD1 identical over 8 bases. The CDR3 runs 18 residues. Germline V lookup: CDR1 SQVTM, CDR2 ANQGSEA. CDR3 bases: TGCAACGCAGCGGTGGGGAGAGCTCCAGCCAGGGGGCGAACTGAAGCTTTCTTT. It yields the protein CNAAVGRAPARGRTEAFF. Together with reference TRBV29-1 and TRBJ1-1, the CDR3 gives the full variable domain: SAVISQKPSRDICQRGTSLTIQCQVDSQVTMMFWYRQQPGQSLTLIATANQGSEATYESGFVIDKFPISRPNLTFSTLTVSNMSPEDSSIYLCNAAVGRAPARGRTEAFFGQGTRLTVV.

This clonotype was seen at least ten times. V usage is TRBV20-1 and J usage is TRBJ1-2, with 8 bases fitting TRBD1. The germline V gene has CDR1 DFQATT and CDR2 SNEGSKA (reference sequence). The V segment lost 6 bases and the J segment 3 bases; nucleotides outside the gene matches: 6. The CDR3 has 13 residues. The CDR3 protein is CSAGTGVDYGYTF. The CDR3 DNA is TGCAGTGCCGGGACAGGTGTCGACTATGGCTACACCTTC.

This clonotype occurred a few times. The J gene is TRBJ2-1, the V gene TRBV5-1, with D perhaps matching TRBD1 (6 bases). Germline V gene lookup returns CDR1 SGHRS and CDR2 YFSETQ. The V gene lost 4 bases and the J gene lost 2 bases, with 13 bases spanning the gap. CDR3 length: 15 residues. CDR3 in amino acids: CASSTTGMAYNEQFF. The CDR3 bases are TGCGCCAGCAGCACCACAGGGATGGCCTACAATGAGCAGTTCTTC.

This chain uses TRBV7-6 with TRBJ1-5, with D perhaps matching TRBD1 (5 bases). This CDR3 comprises 13 residues. CDR1 SGHVS and CDR2 FNYEAQ come from the germline V gene. The V end lost 5 bases, the J end lost 7 bases, and 12 bases lay between the germline ends. CDR3 region: CASSRDGNQPQHF. The CDR3 DNA sequence: TGTGCCAGCAGCCGGGACGGGAACCAGCCCCAGCATTTT.

In this sample, this clonotype turned up a few times. The J gene is TRBJ2-2, the V gene TRBV2, with D possibly matching TRBD2 (5 bases). The CDR3 consists of 15 residues. Germline CDR1 and CDR2: SNHLY and FYNNEI. The V gene lost 0 bases and the J gene lost 4 bases, with 9 bases spanning the gap. The CDR3 protein is CASSEASRVTGELFF. CDR3 bases: TGTGCCAGCAGTGAAGCTTCGCGGGTCACCGGGGAGCTGTTTTTT.

This clonotype was detected only a few times. The gene calls are TRBV7-9 and TRBJ1-6; D is possibly TRBD1 (6 bases). The ends were cut back, 1 base at V and 10 bases at J, with 17 bases in the middle. The CDR3 length is 16 residues. Looked up from germline, CDR1 is SEHNR and CDR2 is FQNEAQ (reference sequence). The CDR3 spells CASSLDKPGAKSPLHF. The CDR3 bases are TGTGCCAGCAGCTTAGATAAACCGGGGGCGAAATCACCCCTCCACTTT.